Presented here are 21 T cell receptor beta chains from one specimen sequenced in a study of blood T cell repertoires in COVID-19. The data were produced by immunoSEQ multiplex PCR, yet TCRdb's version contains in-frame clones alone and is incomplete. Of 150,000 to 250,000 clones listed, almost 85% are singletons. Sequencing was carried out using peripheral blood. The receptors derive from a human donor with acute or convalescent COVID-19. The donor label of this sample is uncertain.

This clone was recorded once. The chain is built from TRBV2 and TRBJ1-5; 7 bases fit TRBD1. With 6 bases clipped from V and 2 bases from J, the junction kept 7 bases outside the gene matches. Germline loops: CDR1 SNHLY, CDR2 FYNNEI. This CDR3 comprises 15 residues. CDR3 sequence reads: CASSQQGLGNQPQHF. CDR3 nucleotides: TGTGCCAGCAGCCAACAGGGGTTAGGCAATCAGCCCCAGCATTTT.

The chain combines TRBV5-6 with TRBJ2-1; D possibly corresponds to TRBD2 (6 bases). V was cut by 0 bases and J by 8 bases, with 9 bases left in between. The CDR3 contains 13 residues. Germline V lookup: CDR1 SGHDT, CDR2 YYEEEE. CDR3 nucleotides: TGTGCCAGCAGCTTGGGACGGGGGTATGAGCAGTTCTTC. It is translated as CASSLGRGYEQFF. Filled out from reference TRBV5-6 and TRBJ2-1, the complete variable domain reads DAGVTQSPTHLIKTRGQQVTLRCSPKSGHDTVSWYQQALGQGPQFIFQYYEEEERQRGNFPDRFSGHQFPNYSSELNVNALLLGDSALYLCASSLGRGYEQFFGPGTRLTVL.

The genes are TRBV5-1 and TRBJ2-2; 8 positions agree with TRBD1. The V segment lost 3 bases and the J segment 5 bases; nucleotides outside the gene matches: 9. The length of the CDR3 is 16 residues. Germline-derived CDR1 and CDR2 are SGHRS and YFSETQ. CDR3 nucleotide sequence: TGCGCCAGCAGCTCCTCCAGGACAGGGATGACCGGGGAGCTGTTTTTT. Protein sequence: CASSSSRTGMTGELFF.

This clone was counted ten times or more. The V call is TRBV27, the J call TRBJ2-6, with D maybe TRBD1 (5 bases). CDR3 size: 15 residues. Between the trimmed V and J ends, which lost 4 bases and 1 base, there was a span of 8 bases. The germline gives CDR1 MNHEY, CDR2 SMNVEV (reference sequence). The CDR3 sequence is CASSSGWSGANVLTF. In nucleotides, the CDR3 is TGTGCCAGCAGTTCAGGGTGGTCTGGGGCCAACGTCCTGACTTTC.

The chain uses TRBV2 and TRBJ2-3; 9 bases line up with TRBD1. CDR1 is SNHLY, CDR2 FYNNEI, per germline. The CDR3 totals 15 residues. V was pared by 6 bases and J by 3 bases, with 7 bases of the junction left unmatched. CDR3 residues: CASSQTGGGTDTQYF. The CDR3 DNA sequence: TGTGCCAGCAGCCAGACAGGGGGGGGTACAGATACGCAGTATTTT.

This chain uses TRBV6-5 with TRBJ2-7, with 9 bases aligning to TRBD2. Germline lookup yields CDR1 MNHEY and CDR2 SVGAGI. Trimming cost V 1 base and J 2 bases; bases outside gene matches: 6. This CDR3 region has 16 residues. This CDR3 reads CASSYYSGSGAYEQYF. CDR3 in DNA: TGTGCCAGCAGTTACTATAGCGGGAGTGGGGCCTACGAGCAGTACTTC.

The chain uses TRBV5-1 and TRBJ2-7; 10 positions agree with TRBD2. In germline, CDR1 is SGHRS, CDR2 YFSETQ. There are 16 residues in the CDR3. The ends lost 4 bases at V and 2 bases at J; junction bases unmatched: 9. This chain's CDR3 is CASSLQLAGGAYEQYF. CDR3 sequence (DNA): TGCGCCAGCAGCCTCCAGTTAGCGGGAGGCGCCTACGAGCAGTACTTC.

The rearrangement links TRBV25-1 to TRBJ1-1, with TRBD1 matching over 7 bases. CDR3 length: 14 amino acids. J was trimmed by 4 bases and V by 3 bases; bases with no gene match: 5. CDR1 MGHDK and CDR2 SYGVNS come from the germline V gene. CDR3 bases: TGTGCCAGCAGTGATAAAGGGGGCGGCACTGAAGCTTTCTTT. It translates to CASSDKGGGTEAFF. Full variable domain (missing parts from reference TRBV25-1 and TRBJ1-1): EADIYQTPRYLVIGTGKKITLECSQTMGHDKMYWYQQDPGMELHLIHYSYGVNSTEKGDLSSESTVSRIRTEHFPLTLESARPSHTSQYLCASSDKGGGTEAFFGQGTRLTVV.

The CDR3 DNA follows: TGTGCCAGCAGCTTTTATGGCGGTAACACAGATACGCAGTATTTT. As protein: CASSFYGGNTDTQYF. The chain employs TRBV7-9 and TRBJ2-3; D unresolved. Germline assignment: CDR1 SEHNR and CDR2 FQNEAQ (reference sequence). The CDR3 consists of 15 residues. The germline V and J ends were trimmed by 3 bases and 2 bases, with 12 bases remaining between them. The entire variable domain, with the rest obtained from reference TRBV7-9 and TRBJ2-3, is as follows: DTGVSQNPRHKITKRGQNVTFRCDPISEHNRLYWYRQTLGQGPEFLTYFQNEAQLEKSRLLSDRFSAERPKGSFSTLEIQRTEQGDSAMYLCASSFYGGNTDTQYFGPGTRLTVL.

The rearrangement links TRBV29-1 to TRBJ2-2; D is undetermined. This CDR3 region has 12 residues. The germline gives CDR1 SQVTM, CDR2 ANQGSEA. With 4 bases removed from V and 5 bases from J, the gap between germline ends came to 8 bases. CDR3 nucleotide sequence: TGCAGCGTTGGGAAACAGACCGGGGAGCTGTTTTTT. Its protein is CSVGKQTGELFF.

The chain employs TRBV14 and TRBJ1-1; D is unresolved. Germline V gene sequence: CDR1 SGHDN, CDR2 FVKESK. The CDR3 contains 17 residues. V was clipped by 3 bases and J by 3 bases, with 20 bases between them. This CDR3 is CASSHSPRGGLDTEAFF. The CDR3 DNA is TGTGCCAGCAGCCACTCCCCCCGGGGAGGGCTTGACACTGAAGCTTTCTTT.

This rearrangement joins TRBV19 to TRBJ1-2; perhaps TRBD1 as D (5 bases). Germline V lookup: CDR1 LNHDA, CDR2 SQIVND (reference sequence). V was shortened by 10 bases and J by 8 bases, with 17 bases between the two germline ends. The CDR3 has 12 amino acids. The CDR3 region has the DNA TGTGCCACCCCGGGAGGGGCGGAAGGCTACACCTTC. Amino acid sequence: CATPGGAEGYTF.

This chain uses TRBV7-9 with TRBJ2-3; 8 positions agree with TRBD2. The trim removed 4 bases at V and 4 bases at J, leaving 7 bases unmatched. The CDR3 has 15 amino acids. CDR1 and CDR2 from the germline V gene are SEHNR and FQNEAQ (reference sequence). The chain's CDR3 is CASSSGTRAPDTQYF. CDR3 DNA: TGTGCCAGCAGCTCCGGGACTAGAGCCCCAGATACGCAGTATTTT.

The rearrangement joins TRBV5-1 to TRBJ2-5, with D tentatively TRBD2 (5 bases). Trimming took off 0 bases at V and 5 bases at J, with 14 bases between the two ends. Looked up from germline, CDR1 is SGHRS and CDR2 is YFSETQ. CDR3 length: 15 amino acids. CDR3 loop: CASSLAGVESETQYF. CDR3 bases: TGCGCCAGCAGCTTGGCCGGGGTGGAATCCGAGACCCAGTACTTC.

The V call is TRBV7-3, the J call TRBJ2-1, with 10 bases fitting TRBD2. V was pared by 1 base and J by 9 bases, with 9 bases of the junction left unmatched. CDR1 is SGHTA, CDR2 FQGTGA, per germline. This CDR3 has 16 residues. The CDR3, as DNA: TGTGCCAGCAGCTTAAGTCCGGGACTAGCGCCCCTTGAGCAGTTCTTC. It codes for CASSLSPGLAPLEQFF.

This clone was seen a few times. CDR3 sequence: CASSADRADEAFF. Written as DNA, the CDR3 is TGCGCCAGCAGCGCGGACAGGGCAGATGAAGCTTTCTTT. The chain employs TRBV5-1 and TRBJ1-1; 8 positions match TRBD1. CDR3 length: 13 residues. The V gene end was trimmed by 4 bases and the J gene end by 7 bases; junction bases not matched to a gene: 6. Germline lookup yields CDR1 SGHRS and CDR2 YFSETQ.

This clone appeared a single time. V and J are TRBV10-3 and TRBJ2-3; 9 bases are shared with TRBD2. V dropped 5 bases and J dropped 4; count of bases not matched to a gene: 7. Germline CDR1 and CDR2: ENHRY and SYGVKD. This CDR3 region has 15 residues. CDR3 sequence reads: CAISKASGTSDTQYF. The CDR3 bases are TGTGCCATCAGTAAAGCTAGCGGGACGTCAGATACGCAGTATTTT.

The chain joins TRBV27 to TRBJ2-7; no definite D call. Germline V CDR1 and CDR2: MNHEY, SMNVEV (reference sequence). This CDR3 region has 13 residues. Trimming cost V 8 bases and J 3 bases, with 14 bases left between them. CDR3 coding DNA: TGTGCCAGCGCGAGTGGGCCGCACTACGAGCAGTACTTC. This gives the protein CASASGPHYEQYF.

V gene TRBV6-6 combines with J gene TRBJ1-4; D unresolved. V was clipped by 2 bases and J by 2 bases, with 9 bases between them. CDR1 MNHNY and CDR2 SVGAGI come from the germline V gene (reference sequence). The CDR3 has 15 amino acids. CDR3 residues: CASSYGAVTNEKLFF. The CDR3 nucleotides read TGTGCCAGCAGTTACGGAGCGGTTACTAATGAAAAACTGTTTTTT.

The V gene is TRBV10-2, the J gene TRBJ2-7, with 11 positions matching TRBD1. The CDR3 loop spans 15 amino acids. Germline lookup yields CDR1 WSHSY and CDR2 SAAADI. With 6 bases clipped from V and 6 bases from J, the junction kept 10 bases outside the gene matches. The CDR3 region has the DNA TGCGCCAGCAGGGATGGGACAGGGGGAAACTTCGAGCAGTACTTC. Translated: CASRDGTGGNFEQYF.

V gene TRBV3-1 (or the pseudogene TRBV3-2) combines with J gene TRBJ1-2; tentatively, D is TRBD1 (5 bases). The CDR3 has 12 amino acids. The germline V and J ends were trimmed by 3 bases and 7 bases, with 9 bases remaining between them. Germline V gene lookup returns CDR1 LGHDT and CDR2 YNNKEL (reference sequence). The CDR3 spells CASSHREGGYTF. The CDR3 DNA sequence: TGTGCCAGCAGCCACAGGGAGGGTGGCTACACCTTC.